Listed here are 2 T cell receptor beta chains from one sample, sequenced in a study of blood T cell repertoires in COVID-19. Profiling relied on immunoSEQ multiplex PCR, and the TCRdb table lists in-frame clones only, not all of them. The profile shows more than 130,000 clones, approximately 80% of them singletons. Sequencing was performed on peripheral blood. These receptors came from a woman of 80 years or more in a cohort sampled during active or convalescent COVID-19.

The rearrangement uses TRBV28 and TRBJ1-2; possible D gene TRBD1, 5 bases. The V end was cut by 3 bases, the J end by 5 bases, with 13 bases between. The CDR3 totals 14 residues. Germline assignment: CDR1 MDHEN and CDR2 SYDVKM. The CDR3 region is CASSFRREVYGYTF. The CDR3 coding sequence is TGTGCCAGCAGTTTTCGCAGGGAGGTGTATGGCTACACCTTC.

V gene TRBV4-2 combines with J gene TRBJ2-1; the match to TRBD2 covers 7 bases. V lost 1 base, J lost 4 bases, and 7 bases stayed unmatched. The CDR3 has 16 amino acids. Looked up from germline, CDR1 is LGHNA and CDR2 is YNFKEQ. The CDR3 bases are TGTGCCAGCAGCCAAGTCCCAGCGGGGAGTTACAATGAGCAGTTCTTC. It translates to CASSQVPAGSYNEQFF.